The 21 T cell receptor beta chains listed next were all sequenced from one sample in a study of patients and donors after allogeneic stem cell transplantation. One entry per CDR3 protein results from TCRdb running MiXCR on the RT-PCR reads. The sample holds a few hundred thousand distinct CDR3 sequences; 12% to 15% are singletons and the top ten take 11%. The sequenced material came from blood, either unsorted or a sorted T cell fraction (not recorded which). All receptors derive from a human donor who was either an allogeneic HSCT recipient or a stem cell or donor lymphocyte infusion donor (not recorded which). It is not recorded whose cells these are; they may come from a transplant donor.

The chain uses TRBV12-2 and TRBJ1-1; the table's D call, TRBD1, was not checked against the DNA. TRBV12-2 is a pseudogene locus. This CDR3 has 18 residues. Here the CDR3 DNA reads TGTGCAAGTCGCTTAGCCTCCCCAACCAGGGGGCTGAACACTGAAGCTTTCTTT. It is translated as CASRLASPTRGLNTEAFF.

The V gene is TRBV7-3, the J gene TRBJ2-4; D not resolved. Germline CDR1 is SGHTA and CDR2 is FQGTGA. With 2 bases removed from V and 0 bases from J, the gap between germline ends came to 14 bases. The CDR3 contains 17 residues. CDR3: CASSLSILWRAKNIQYF. CDR3 sequence (DNA): TGTGCCAGCAGCTTATCAATTCTTTGGCGAGCCAAAAACATTCAGTACTTC. Complete variable domain (other parts from reference TRBV7-3 and TRBJ2-4): GAGVSQTPSNKVTEKGKYVELRCDPISGHTALYWYRQSLGQGPEFLIYFQGTGAADDSGLPNDRFFAVRPEGSVSTLKIQRTERGDSAVYLCASSLSILWRAKNIQYFGAGTRLSVL.

This clonotype has at least ten counts. This sequence joins TRBV20-1 and TRBJ2-1; D possibly corresponds to TRBD2 (6 bases). This CDR3 contains 15 residues. V shed 0 bases and J shed 3 bases, with 12 bases lying between them. The germline CDR1 and CDR2 sequences are DFQATT and SNEGSKA (reference sequence). The DNA for the CDR3 is TGCAGTGCTAGAGATGTTGGACTAAACTACAATGAGCAGTTCTTC. This encodes CSARDVGLNYNEQFF.

The chain carries TRBV12-3 or TRBV12-4 and TRBJ1-6; D unclear. CDR3 length: 14 amino acids. V was shortened by 4 bases and J by 9 bases, with 13 bases between the two germline ends. The CDR3 sequence is CASSWTKKGSPLHF. The CDR3 nucleotides read TGTGCCAGCAGTTGGACCAAAAAGGGTTCACCCCTCCACTTT.

J is TRBJ1-5 and V is TRBV5-6; unclear D gene. The ends were cut back, 1 base at V and 7 bases at J, with 15 bases in the middle. Germline V CDR1 and CDR2: SGHDT, YYEEEE. The length of the CDR3 is 15 residues. DNA for the CDR3: TGTGCCAGCAGCTTGTCGACGGGCTTTACCCAGCCCCAGCATTTT. Protein sequence: CASSLSTGFTQPQHF.

This clonotype was detected a few times. This chain uses TRBV20-1 with TRBJ2-1; D remains ambiguous. Deletions cut 5 bases from V and 0 bases from J, with 14 bases between. Looked up from germline, CDR1 is DFQATT and CDR2 is SNEGSKA (reference sequence). This CDR3 has 15 amino acids. The CDR3 DNA follows: TGCAGTGCTCTCCCCCCCCTGAGCTCCTACAATGAGCAGTTCTTC. Translation: CSALPPLSSYNEQFF.

This clonotype was seen a few times. The chain recombines TRBV6-5 with TRBJ2-1; D may correspond to TRBD1 or TRBD2 (6 bases each). V lost 0 bases to trimming and J lost 5 bases, with 8 bases between them. Germline-derived CDR1 and CDR2 are MNHEY and SVGAGI. The CDR3 contains 14 residues. The CDR3 spells CASSYSGGNNEQFF. CDR3 DNA sequence: TGTGCCAGCAGTTACTCGGGGGGCAACAATGAGCAGTTCTTC.

This clonotype has a handful of counts. The chain has TRBV5-5 and TRBJ1-1; D is unresolved. The CDR3 consists of 14 residues. The V and J ends lost 4 bases and 0 bases respectively, with 10 bases between them. Per the germline V gene, CDR1 is SGHKS and CDR2 is YYEKEE (reference sequence). CDR3 nucleotides: TGTGCCAGCAGCCTCAATACGATGAACACTGAAGCTTTCTTT. Encoded protein: CASSLNTMNTEAFF.

This clonotype was counted at least ten times. V and J are TRBV20-1 and TRBJ1-1; maybe TRBD1 (5 bases). Looked up from germline, CDR1 is DFQATT and CDR2 is SNEGSKA (reference sequence). The V end lost 3 bases, the J end lost 3 bases, and 8 bases lay between the germline ends. This CDR3 contains 12 residues. The CDR3: CSASRAYTEAFF. The DNA of the CDR3 is TGCAGTGCTAGCAGGGCGTACACTGAAGCTTTCTTT.

The chain recombines TRBV10-2 with TRBJ2-5; 9 bases align to TRBD2. The V gene end was trimmed by 7 bases and the J gene end by 2 bases; junction bases not matched to a gene: 11. Germline CDR1 is WSHSY and CDR2 is SAAADI. The CDR3 length is 16 residues. The CDR3 DNA sequence: TGCGCCAGCAAGCTGGGGAATGGACTAGCGCAAGAGACCCAGTACTTC. This sequence encodes CASKLGNGLAQETQYF.

This clonotype has only a few counts. The gene calls are TRBV7-2 and TRBJ2-4; D may be TRBD1 (6 bases). Germline values: CDR1 SGHTA, CDR2 FQGNSA. This CDR3 spans 16 amino acids. The ends were cut back, 5 bases at V and 11 bases at J, with 25 bases in the middle. The CDR3 DNA reads as TGTGCCAGCAGCCCCAAAGTTAGGGACACCCAAGGCTTTCAGTACTTC. Protein product: CASSPKVRDTQGFQYF.

The chain couples TRBV7-3 to TRBJ1-1, with unresolved D. The CDR3 totals 13 residues. The germline V gene encodes CDR1 SGHTA and CDR2 FQGTGA. V shed 6 bases and J shed 3 bases, with 11 bases lying between them. CDR3 sequence: CASRWFGDTEAFF. The CDR3 DNA follows: TGTGCCAGCAGATGGTTTGGGGACACTGAAGCTTTCTTT.

This clonotype was counted a few times. V is TRBV30 and J is TRBJ1-1; 7 nucleotides line up with TRBD1. Germline V CDR1 and CDR2: GTSNPN, SVGIG (reference sequence). CDR3 length: 14 residues. V lost 3 bases, J lost 1 base, and 5 bases stayed unmatched. The CDR3 sequence is CAWRGTVKNTEAFF. The CDR3 DNA reads TGTGCCTGGAGGGGGACAGTAAAGAACACTGAAGCTTTCTTT.

This clonotype was recorded a few times. The genes are TRBV20-1 and TRBJ2-7, with TRBD1 matching 9 bases. The CDR3 spans 13 residues. With V trimmed by 5 bases and J by 2 bases, 4 bases remained unmatched. Germline lookup yields CDR1 DFQATT and CDR2 SNEGSKA (reference sequence). The chain's CDR3 is CSAPRQGAYEQYF. The CDR3 DNA reads TGCAGTGCTCCTCGACAGGGGGCCTACGAGCAGTACTTC.

V is TRBV5-4 and J is TRBJ1-5; weak D call: TRBD1 (5 bases). Trimming stripped 3 bases from V and 1 base from J, with 11 bases between. In germline, CDR1 is SGHNT, CDR2 YYREEE (reference sequence). CDR3 length: 15 residues. The CDR3 sequence is CASSSDGASNQPQHF. Here the CDR3 DNA reads TGTGCCAGCAGCTCCGATGGGGCGAGCAATCAGCCCCAGCATTTT.

The rearrangement uses TRBV30 and TRBJ2-7; 7 bases fit TRBD1. CDR1 is GTSNPN and CDR2 is SVGIG in the germline V gene (reference sequence). This CDR3 is built from 14 residues. The V and J ends lost 0 bases and 4 bases, in that order; junction bases with no gene match: 6. The CDR3 is CAWSVRGRLYEQYF. The CDR3 coding sequence is TGTGCCTGGAGTGTAAGGGGGCGTCTATACGAGCAGTACTTC.

Ten or more counts support this clonotype. The genes are TRBV5-6 and TRBJ1-4; D is uncertain. The CDR3 length is 15 residues. The germline gives CDR1 SGHDT, CDR2 YYEEEE. V shed 4 bases and J shed 8 bases, with 18 bases lying between them. The CDR3 nucleotides read TGTGCCAGCAGCGTCTGGGCCACAAGTCGGGAAAAACTGTTTTTT. Protein product: CASSVWATSREKLFF.

The chain employs TRBV30 and TRBJ2-1, with D possibly TRBD1 on 6 matching bases. Germline CDR1 reads GTSNPN; CDR2 reads SVGIG (reference sequence). The germline V and J ends were trimmed by 3 bases and 9 bases, with 12 bases remaining between them. The CDR3 spans 12 residues. CDR3: CAWRGTRGEQFF. As DNA, the CDR3 is TGTGCCTGGAGAGGTACCAGGGGTGAGCAGTTCTTC.

The chain carries TRBV5-8 and TRBJ2-5, with D possibly matching TRBD1 (6 bases). Germline CDR1 and CDR2: SGHTS and YDEGEE. CDR3 length: 13 amino acids. The V end lost 6 bases, the J end lost 7 bases, and 16 bases lay between the germline ends. CDR3 amino acids: CASTGTGFGTQYF. In nucleotides, the CDR3 is TGTGCCAGCACCGGAACAGGGTTTGGGACCCAGTACTTC.

This clonotype came up a few times. This chain connects TRBV6-5 to TRBJ2-1; D is possibly TRBD2 (5 bases). The CDR3 length is 12 residues. Germline lookup yields CDR1 MNHEY and CDR2 SVGAGI. Trimming removed 6 bases at V and 8 bases at J, with 11 bases between. For the CDR3, the DNA is TGTGCCAGCAGCCGGGGTGGAGATGAGCAGTTCTTC. This gives the protein CASSRGGDEQFF.

The chain links TRBV20-1 to TRBJ2-5; no definite D call. The CDR3 has 12 residues. Germline CDR1 DFQATT, CDR2 SNEGSKA (reference sequence). V lost 3 bases and J 2 bases, leaving 7 bases between the germline ends. In DNA, the CDR3 is TGCAGTGCTAGCAGAGTTCAAGAGACCCAGTACTTC. This translates into CSASRVQETQYF.